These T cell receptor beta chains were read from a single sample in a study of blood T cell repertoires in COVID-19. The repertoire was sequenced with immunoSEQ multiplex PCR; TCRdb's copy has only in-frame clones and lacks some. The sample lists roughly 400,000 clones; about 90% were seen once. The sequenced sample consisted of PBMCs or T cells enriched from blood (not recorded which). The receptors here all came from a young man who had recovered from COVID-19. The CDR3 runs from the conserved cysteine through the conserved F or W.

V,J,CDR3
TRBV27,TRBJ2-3,CASSLRGRASDTQYF
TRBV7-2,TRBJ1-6,CASSLMPGKEAPLHF
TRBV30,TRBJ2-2,CACYDAANTGELFF
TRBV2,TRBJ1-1,CASSDPLNTEAFF
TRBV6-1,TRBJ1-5,CASSEPTRQGRPQHF
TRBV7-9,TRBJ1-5,CASSLGQGDQPQHF
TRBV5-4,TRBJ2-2,CASTIGDFNTGELFF
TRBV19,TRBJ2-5,CASSIVPQETQYF
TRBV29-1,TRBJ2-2,CSVVSEDGGTTGELFF
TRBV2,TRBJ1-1,CASSGLVNTEAFF
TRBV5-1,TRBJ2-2,CASRFRPGPAIGELFF
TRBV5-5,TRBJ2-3,CASSFPSGTDTQYF
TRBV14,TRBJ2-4,CASSPSRGFAKNIQYF
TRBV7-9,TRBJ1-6,CASSRTGNSPLHF
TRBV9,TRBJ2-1,CASSVGPTSSRGTQFF
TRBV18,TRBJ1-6,CASSGGQGYNSPLHF
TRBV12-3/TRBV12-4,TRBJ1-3,CASSRAGDTIYF
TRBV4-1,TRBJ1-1,CASSQRTLQANTEAFF
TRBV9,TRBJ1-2,CASTIQGVRDYGYTF
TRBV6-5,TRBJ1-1,CASEHNFRDREAFF
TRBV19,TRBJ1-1,CASSTSYSTEAFF
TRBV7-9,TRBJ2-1,CASSSHGGGTYNEQFF
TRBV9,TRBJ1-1,CASSVGGAGTEAFF
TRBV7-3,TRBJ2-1,CASSLLGGPSNEQFF
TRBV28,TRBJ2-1,CATRQSSYNEQFF
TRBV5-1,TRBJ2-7,CASSSGTGRVYEQYF
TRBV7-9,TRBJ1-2,CASSLDRLTWGYTF
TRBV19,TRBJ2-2,CASSIDITGELFF
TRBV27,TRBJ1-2,CASSSLLTDTTLWGYTF
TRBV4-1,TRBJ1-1,CASSQELADREAFF
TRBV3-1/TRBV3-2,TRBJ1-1,CASSQTANTEAFF
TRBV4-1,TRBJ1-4,CASSRTGTFNEKLFF
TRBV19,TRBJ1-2,CASSPTALYGYTF
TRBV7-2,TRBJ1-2,CASSVAVGARGYTF
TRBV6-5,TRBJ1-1,CASSKAGNTEAFF
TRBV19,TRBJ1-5,CASSIYHGGTQPQHF
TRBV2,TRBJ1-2,CASSNLAVYGYTF
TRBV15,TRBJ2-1,CATSSPLAGGLDEQFF
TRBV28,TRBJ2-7,CASSFLLASYEQYF
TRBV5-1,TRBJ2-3,CASSLKRTFGGGLTDTQYF
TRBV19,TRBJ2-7,CASSIGLLAGTYEQYF
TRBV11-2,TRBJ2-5,CASTLSGRAKETQYF
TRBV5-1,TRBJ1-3,CASSFTGGAGNTIYF
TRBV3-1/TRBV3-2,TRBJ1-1,CASSLKGGLNTEAFF
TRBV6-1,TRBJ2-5,CASSELETQYF
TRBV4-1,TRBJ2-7,CASSQDPSGTIYEQYF
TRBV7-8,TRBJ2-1,CASSLVGGALNEQFF
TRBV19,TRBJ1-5,CASSLGQGNQPQHF
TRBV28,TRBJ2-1,CASSVERGLAGAGEQFF
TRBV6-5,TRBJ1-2,CASSYRTQTGNYGYTF
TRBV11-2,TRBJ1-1,CASSLSGAGGGAFF
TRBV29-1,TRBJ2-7,CSVGNSGTSGQYF
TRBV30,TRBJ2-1,CAWSFREEQFF
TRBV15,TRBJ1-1,CATSREVMNTEAFF
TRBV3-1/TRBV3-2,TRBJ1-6,CASSPKGSPLHF